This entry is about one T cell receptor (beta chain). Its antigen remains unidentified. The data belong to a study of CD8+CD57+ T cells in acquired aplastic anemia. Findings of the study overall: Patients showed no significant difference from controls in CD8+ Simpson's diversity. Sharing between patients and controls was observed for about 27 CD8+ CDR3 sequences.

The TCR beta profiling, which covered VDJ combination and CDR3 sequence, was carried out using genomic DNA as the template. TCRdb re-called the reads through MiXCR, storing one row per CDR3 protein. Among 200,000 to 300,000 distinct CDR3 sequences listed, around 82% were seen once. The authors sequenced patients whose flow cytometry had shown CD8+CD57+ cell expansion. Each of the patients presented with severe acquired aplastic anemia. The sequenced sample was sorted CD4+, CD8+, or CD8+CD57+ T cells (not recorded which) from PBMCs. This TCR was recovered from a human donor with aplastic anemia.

The CDR3 nucleotides are TGTGCCAGCAGCTTAAACGGACTAGCGGGGGGAAGGGAGCAGTTCTTC. It translates to CASSLNGLAGGREQFF. The chain employs TRBV7-2 and TRBJ2-1, with 14 bases lining up with TRBD2. V lost 2 bases and J lost 10; bases outside the gene matches: 7. CDR1 SGHTA and CDR2 FQGNSA come from the germline V gene. The CDR3 runs to 16 residues.